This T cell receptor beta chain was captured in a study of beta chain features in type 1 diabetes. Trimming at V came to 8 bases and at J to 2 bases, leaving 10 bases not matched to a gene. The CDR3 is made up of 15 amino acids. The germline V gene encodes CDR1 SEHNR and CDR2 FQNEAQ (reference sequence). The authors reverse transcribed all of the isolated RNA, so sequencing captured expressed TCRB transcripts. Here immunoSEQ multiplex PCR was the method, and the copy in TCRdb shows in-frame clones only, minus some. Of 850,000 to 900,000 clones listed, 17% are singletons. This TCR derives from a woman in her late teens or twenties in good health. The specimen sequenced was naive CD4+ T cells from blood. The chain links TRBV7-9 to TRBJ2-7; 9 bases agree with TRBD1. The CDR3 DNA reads TGTGCCAGCTCTCAGATACAGGGGGCGGCCTACGAGCAGTACTTC. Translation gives CASSQIQGAAYEQYF.